This T cell receptor (beta chain) was identified during a study of glioma-infiltrating T cells. Study-level findings and limits: Gliomas, especially low-grade, showed above-expected tissue-blood divergence; non-neoplastic patients showed below. Very few CDR3 sequences were shared between tissue and blood. Patients with low tissue-blood divergence carried a signature set of shared blood CDR3 motifs.

The CDR3 sequence is 13 residues long. V trimming: 5 bases; J trimming: 6 bases; junction bases outside the gene matches: 4. The germline V gene encodes CDR1 SGHRS and CDR2 YFSETQ. On this clonotype: Its antigen is not known.

The iRepertoire nested amplicon-rescue multiplex PCR amplified TCR alpha and beta CDR3s from RNA. For one-step reverse transcription and amplification, roughly 95-450 ng of tissue mRNA or PBMC total RNA was used. Each CDR3 protein is one row after TCRdb ran MiXCR on the multiplex PCR reads. The table shows about 380,000 distinct CDR3 sequences, with 41% occurring only once. This chain connects TRBV5-1 to TRBJ2-2; 7 bases are a match to TRBD1. The receptor was derived from a human donor with low-grade glioma or glioblastoma, undergoing nonglioma brain surgery, or in good health (not recorded which). Sequenced: glioma tissue, nonneoplastic brain tissue, or PBMCs (not recorded which). The CDR3 loop reads CASRRGQAGELFF. The CDR3 coding sequence is TGCGCCAGCAGGAGGGGGCAGGCCGGGGAGCTGTTTTTT.